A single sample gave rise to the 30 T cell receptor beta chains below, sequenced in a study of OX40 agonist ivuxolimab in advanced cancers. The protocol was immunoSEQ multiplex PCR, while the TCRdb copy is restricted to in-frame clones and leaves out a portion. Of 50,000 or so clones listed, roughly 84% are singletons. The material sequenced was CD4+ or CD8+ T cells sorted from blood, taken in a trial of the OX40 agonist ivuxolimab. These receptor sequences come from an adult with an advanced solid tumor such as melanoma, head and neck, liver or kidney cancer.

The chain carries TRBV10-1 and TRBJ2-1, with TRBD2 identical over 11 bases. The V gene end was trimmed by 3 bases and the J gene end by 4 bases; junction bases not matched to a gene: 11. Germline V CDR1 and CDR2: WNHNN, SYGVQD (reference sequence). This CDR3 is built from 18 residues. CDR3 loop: CASSDGTAGTSGYNEQFF. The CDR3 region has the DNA TGCGCCAGCAGTGACGGGACAGCCGGGACTAGCGGTTACAATGAGCAGTTCTTC.

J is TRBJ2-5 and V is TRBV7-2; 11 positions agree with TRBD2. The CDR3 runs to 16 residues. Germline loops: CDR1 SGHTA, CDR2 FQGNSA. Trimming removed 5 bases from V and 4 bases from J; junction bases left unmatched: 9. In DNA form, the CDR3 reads TGTGCCAGCAGCCTTCAGACTAGCGGGAATGGAGAGACCCAGTACTTC. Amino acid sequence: CASSLQTSGNGETQYF.

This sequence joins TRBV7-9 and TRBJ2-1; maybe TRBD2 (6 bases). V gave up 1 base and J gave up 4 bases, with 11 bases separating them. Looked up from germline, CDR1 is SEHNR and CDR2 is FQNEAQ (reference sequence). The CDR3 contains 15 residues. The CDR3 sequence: CASSLGDLRYNEQFF. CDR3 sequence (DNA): TGTGCCAGCAGCTTAGGGGACTTAAGGTACAATGAGCAGTTCTTC.

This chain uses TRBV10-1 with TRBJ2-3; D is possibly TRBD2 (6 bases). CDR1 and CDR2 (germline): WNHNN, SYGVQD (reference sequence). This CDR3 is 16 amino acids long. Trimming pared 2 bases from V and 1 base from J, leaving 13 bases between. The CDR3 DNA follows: TGCGCCAGCAGTGAGATGGGTAGCGGCGGCACAGATACGCAGTATTTT. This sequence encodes CASSEMGSGGTDTQYF.

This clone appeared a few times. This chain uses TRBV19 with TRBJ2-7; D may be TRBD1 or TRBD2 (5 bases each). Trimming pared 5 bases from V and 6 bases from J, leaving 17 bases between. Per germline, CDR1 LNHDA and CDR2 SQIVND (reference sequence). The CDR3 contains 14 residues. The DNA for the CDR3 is TGTGCCAGTAGTGCTACCGGGACGGGCGGCGAGCAGTACTTC. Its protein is CASSATGTGGEQYF.

In DNA form, the CDR3 reads TGTGCCAGCAGCGCGCCCAGGGGGGACAGGGGCAGCACAGATACGCAGTATTTT. Protein product: CASSAPRGDRGSTDTQYF. The J gene is TRBJ2-3, the V gene TRBV9; 10 nucleotides align to TRBD1. J lost 0 bases, V lost 3 bases, and 10 bases had no gene match. CDR1 is SGDLS, CDR2 YYNGEE, per germline. The CDR3 contains 18 residues. Filled out from reference TRBV9 and TRBJ2-3, the complete variable domain reads DSGVTQTPKHLITATGQRVTLRCSPRSGDLSVYWYQQSLDQGLQFLIQYYNGEERAKGNILERFSAQQFPDLHSELNLSSLELGDSALYFCASSAPRGDRGSTDTQYFGPGTRLTVL.

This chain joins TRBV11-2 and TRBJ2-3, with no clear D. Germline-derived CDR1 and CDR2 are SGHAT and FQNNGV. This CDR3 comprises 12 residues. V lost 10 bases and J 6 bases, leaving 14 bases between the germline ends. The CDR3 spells CATGLGSDTQYF. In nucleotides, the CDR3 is TGTGCCACCGGGCTGGGCTCCGATACGCAGTATTTT.

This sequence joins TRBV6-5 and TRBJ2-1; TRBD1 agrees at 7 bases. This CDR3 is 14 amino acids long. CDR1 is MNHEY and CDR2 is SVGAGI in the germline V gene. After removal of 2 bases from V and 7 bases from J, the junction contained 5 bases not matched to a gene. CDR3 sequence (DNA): TGTGCCAGCAGTTACCTTGGGACAGCAAATGAGCAGTTCTTC. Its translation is CASSYLGTANEQFF.

The CDR3 DNA sequence: TGTGCCAGTAGTTCTACGGTCGGGCTAGCGGGCCCGGGCCGAACCTACGAGCAGTACTTC. This sequence encodes CASSSTVGLAGPGRTYEQYF. The V and J genes are TRBV19 and TRBJ2-7, with TRBD2 matching 8 bases. This CDR3 is 20 amino acids long. From germline, CDR1 is LNHDA and CDR2 SQIVND (reference sequence). J was trimmed by 2 bases and V by 5 bases; bases with no gene match: 23.

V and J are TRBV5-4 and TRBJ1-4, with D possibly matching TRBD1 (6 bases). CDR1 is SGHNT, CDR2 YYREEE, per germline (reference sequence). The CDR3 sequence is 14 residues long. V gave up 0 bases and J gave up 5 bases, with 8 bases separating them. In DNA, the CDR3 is TGTGCCAGCAGCTTGGCAGGGGACAATGAAAAACTGTTTTTT. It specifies CASSLAGDNEKLFF.

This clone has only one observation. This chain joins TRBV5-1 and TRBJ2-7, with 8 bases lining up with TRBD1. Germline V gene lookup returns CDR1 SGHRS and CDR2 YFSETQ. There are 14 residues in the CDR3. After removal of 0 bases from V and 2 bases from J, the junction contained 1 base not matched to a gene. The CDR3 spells CASSLAGGTYEQYF. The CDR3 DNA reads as TGCGCCAGCAGCTTGGCAGGGGGCACCTACGAGCAGTACTTC.

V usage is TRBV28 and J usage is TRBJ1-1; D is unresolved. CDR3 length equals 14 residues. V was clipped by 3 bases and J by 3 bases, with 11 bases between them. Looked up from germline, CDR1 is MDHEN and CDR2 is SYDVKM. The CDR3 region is CASSLGGIDTEAFF. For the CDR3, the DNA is TGTGCCAGCAGTTTGGGAGGGATTGACACTGAAGCTTTCTTT.

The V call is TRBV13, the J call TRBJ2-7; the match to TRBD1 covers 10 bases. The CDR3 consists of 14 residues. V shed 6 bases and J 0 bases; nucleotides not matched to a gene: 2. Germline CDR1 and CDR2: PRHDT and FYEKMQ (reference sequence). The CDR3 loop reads CASRRTGGSYEQYF. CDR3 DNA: TGTGCCAGCAGGAGGACAGGGGGCTCCTACGAGCAGTACTTC.

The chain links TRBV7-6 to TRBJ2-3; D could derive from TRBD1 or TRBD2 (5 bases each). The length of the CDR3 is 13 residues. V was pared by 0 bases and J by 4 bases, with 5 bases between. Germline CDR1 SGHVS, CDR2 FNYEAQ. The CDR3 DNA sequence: TGTGCCAGCAGCTTAGCGGGACCAGATACGCAGTATTTT. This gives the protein CASSLAGPDTQYF.

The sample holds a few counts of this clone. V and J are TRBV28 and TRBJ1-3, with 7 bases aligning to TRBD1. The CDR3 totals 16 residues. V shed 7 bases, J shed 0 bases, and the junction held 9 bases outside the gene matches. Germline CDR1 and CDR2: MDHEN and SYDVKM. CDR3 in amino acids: CASTSVGGRSGNTIYF. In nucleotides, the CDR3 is TGTGCCAGCACCTCCGTAGGGGGCCGCTCTGGAAACACCATATATTTT.

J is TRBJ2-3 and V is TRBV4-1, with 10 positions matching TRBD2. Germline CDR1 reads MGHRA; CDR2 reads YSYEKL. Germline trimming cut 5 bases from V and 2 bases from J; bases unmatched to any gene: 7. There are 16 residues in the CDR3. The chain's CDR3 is CASSKATSGTTDTQYF. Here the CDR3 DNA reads TGCGCCAGCAGCAAAGCCACTAGCGGGACCACAGATACGCAGTATTTT.

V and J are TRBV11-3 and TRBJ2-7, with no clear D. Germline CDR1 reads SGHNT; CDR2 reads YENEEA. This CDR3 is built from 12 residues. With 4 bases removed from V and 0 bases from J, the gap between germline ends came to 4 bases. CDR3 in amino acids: CASSWASYEQYF. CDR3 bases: TGTGCCAGCAGCTGGGCCTCCTACGAGCAGTACTTC.

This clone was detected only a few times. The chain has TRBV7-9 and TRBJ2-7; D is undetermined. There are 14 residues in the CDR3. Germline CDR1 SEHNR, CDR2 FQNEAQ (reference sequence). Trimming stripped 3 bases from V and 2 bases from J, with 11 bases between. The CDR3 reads CASSFGSGAYEQYF. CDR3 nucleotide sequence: TGTGCCAGCAGCTTTGGGTCTGGGGCCTACGAGCAGTACTTC.

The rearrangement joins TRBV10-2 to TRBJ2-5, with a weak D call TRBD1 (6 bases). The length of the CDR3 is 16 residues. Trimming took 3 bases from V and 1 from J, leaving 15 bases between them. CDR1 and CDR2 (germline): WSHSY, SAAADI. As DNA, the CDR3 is TGCGCCAGCAGTGATTGGGGCAGGGGAACCCAAGAGACCCAGTACTTC. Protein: CASSDWGRGTQETQYF.

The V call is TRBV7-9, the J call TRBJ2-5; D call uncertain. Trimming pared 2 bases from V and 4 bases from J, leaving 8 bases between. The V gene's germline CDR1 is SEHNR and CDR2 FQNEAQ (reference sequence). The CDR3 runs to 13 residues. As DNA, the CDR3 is TGTGCCAGCAGCTTAATAGGGCGAGAGACCCAGTACTTC. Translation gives CASSLIGRETQYF.

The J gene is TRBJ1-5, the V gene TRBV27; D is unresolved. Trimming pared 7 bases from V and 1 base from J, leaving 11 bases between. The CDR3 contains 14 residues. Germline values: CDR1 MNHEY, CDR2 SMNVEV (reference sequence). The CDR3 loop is CASKLDGSNQPQHF. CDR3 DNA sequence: TGTGCCAGCAAATTGGACGGGAGCAATCAGCCCCAGCATTTT.

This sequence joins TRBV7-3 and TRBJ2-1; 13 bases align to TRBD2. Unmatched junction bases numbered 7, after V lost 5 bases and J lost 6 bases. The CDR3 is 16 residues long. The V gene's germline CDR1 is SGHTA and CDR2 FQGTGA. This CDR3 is CASSPSLAGGGNEQFF. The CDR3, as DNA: TGTGCCAGCAGCCCCTCACTAGCGGGAGGGGGCAATGAGCAGTTCTTC.

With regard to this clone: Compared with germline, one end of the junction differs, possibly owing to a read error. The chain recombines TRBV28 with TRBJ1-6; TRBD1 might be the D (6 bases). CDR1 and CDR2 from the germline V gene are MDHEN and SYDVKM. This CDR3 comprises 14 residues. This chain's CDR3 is CATSGQTYNSPLHF. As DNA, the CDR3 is TGTGCCACCAGTGGACAGACCTATAATTCACCCCTCCACTTT.

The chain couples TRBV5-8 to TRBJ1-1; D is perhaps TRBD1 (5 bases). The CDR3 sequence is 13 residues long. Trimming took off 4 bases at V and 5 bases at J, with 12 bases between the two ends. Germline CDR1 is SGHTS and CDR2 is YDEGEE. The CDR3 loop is CASSTWGGTEAFF. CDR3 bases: TGTGCCAGCAGCACGTGGGGGGGAACTGAAGCTTTCTTT.

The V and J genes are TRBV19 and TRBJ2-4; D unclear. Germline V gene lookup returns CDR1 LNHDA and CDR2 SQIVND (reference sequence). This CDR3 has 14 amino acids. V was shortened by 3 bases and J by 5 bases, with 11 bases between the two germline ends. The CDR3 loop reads CASSINSLENIQYF. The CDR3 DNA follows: TGTGCCAGTAGTATTAACAGCCTCGAAAACATTCAGTACTTC.

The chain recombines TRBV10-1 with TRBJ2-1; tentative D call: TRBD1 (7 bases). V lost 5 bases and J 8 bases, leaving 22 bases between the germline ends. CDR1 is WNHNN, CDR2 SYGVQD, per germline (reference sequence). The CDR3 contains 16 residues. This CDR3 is CASSFAPRGERHEQFF. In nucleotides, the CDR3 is TGCGCCAGCAGTTTCGCCCCCAGGGGGGAGAGACATGAGCAGTTCTTC.

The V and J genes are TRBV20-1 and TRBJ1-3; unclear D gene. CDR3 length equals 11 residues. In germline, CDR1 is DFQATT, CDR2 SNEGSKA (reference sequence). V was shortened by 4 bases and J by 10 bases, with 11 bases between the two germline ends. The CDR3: CSATRTATIYF. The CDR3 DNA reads TGCAGTGCTACCCGGACGGCTACCATATATTTT.

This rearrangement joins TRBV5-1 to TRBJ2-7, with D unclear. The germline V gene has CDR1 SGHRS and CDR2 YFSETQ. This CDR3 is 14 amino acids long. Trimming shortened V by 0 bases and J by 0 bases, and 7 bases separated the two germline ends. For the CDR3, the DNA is TGCGCCAGCAGCTTGGACGGGCTCTCCTACGAGCAGTACTTC. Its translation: CASSLDGLSYEQYF.

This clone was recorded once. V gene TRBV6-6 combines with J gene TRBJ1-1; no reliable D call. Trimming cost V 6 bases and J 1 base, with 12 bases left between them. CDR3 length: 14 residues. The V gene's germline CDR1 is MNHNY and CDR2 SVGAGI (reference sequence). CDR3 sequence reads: CASRTGISNTEAFF. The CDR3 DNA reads TGTGCCAGCAGGACCGGGATCTCGAACACTGAAGCTTTCTTT.

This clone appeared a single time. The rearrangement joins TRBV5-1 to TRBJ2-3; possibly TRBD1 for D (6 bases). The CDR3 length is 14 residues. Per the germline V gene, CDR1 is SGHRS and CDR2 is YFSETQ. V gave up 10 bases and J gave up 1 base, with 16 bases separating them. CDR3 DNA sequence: TGCGCCGTCAGAATGGGGGCAGGCACAGATACGCAGTATTTT. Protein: CAVRMGAGTDTQYF.